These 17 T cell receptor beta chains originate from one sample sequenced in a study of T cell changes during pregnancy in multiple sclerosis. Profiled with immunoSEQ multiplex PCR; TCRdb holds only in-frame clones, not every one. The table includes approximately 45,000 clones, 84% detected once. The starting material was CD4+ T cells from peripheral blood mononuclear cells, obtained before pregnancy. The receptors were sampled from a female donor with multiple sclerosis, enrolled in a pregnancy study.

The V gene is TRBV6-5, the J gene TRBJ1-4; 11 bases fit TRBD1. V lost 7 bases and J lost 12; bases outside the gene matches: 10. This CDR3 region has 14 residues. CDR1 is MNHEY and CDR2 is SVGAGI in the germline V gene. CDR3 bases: TGTGCCAGCAAGGGGACAGGGGGTTTAAAAGAACTGTTTTTT. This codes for CASKGTGGLKELFF.

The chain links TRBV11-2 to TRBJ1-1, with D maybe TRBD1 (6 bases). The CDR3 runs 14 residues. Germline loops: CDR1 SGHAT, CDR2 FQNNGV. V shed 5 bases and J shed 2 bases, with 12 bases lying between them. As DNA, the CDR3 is TGTGCCAGCAGCCCTGGGGGGGCAAACACTGAAGCTTTCTTT. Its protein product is CASSPGGANTEAFF.

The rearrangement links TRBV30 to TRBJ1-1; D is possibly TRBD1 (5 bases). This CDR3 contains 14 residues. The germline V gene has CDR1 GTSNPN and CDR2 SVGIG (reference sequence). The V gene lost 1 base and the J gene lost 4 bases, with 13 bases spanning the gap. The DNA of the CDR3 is TGTGCCTGGAGTGGGGCAGGGTTGACCACTGAAGCTTTCTTT. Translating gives CAWSGAGLTTEAFF.

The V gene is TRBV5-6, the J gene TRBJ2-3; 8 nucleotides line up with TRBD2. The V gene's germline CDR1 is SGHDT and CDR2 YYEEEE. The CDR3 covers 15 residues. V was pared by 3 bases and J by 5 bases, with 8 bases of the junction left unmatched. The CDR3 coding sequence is TGTGCCAGCAGCTCCGAATCCAGCGGGGGAGATACGCAGTATTTT. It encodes CASSSESSGGDTQYF.

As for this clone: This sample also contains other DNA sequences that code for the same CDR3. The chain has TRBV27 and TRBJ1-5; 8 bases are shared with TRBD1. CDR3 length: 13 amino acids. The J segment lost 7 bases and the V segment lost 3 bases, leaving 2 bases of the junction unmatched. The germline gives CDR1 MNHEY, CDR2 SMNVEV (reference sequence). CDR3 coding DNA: TGTGCCAGCAGTTTCCGACAGGGGCAGCCCCAGCATTTT. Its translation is CASSFRQGQPQHF.

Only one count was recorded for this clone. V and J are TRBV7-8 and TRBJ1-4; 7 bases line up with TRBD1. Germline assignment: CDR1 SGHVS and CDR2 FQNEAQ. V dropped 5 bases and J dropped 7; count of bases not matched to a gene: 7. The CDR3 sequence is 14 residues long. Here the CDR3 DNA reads TGTGCCAGCAGCATTAGACAGGGCAGTGAAAAACTGTTTTTT. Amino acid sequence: CASSIRQGSEKLFF.

The CDR3 loop is CASSLPLIQRGGSNEQFF. CDR3 bases: TGTGCCAGCAGCCTGCCCTTAATCCAGCGGGGGGGCAGCAATGAGCAGTTCTTC. The chain has TRBV7-9 and TRBJ2-1; the match to TRBD2 covers 10 bases. The CDR3 totals 18 residues. The germline V gene has CDR1 SEHNR and CDR2 FQNEAQ (reference sequence). The ends lost 5 bases at V and 6 bases at J; junction bases unmatched: 16.

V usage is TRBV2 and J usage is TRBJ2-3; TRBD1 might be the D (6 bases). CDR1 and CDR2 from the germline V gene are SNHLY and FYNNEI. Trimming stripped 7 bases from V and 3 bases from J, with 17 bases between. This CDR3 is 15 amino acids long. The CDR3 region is CASKEGSRGTDTQYF. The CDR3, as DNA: TGTGCCAGCAAGGAAGGGAGTAGGGGGACAGATACGCAGTATTTT.

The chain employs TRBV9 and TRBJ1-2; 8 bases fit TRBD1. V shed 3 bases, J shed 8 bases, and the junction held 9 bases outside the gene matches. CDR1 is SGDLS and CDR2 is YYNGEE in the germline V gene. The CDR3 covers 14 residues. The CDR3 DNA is TGTGCCAGCAGCGCCCAACAGACAGGGGAAGGCTACACCTTC. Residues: CASSAQQTGEGYTF. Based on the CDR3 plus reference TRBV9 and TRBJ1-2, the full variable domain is DSGVTQTPKHLITATGQRVTLRCSPRSGDLSVYWYQQSLDQGLQFLIQYYNGEERAKGNILERFSAQQFPDLHSELNLSSLELGDSALYFCASSAQQTGEGYTFGSGTRLTVV.

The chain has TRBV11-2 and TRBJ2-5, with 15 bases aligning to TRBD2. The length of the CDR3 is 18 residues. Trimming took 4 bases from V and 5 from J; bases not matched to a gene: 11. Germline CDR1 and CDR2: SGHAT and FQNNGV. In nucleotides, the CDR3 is TGTGCCAGCAGCTACTGGACTAGCGGGAGGGCCGAGGAGGAGACCCAGTACTTC. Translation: CASSYWTSGRAEEETQYF.

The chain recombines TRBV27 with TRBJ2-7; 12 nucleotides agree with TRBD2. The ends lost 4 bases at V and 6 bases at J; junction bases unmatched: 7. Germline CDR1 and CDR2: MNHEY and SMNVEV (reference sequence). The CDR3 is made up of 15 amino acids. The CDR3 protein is CASSSASGRASEQYF. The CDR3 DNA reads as TGTGCCAGCAGTTCGGCTAGCGGGAGGGCCTCCGAGCAGTACTTC.

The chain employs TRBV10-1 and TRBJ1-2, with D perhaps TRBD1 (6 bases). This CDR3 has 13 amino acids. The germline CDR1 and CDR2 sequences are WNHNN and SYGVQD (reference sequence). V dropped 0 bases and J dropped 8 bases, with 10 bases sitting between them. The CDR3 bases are TGCGCCAGCAGTGAGTCAGGCAGGGGAGGCTACACCTTC. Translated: CASSESGRGGYTF.

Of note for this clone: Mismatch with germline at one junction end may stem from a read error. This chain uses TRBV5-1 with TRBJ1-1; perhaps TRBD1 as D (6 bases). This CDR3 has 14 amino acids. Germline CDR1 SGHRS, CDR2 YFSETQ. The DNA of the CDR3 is TGCGCCAGCAGCTTAGGACAGTCGAACAGTGAAGCTTTCTTT. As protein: CASSLGQSNSEAFF. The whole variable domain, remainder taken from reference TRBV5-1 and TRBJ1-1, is KAGVTQTPRYLIKTRGQQVTLSCSPISGHRSVSWYQQTPGQGLQFLFEYFSETQRNKGNFPGRFSGRQFSNSRSEMNVSTLELGDSALYLCASSLGQSNSEAFFGQGTRLTVV.

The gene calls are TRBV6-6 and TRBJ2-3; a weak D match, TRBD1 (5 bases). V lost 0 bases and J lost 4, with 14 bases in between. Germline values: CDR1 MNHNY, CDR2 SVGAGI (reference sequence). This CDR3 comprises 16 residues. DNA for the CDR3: TGTGCCAGCAGTTACTCGTTACAGGTTTTATCAGATACGCAGTATTTT. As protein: CASSYSLQVLSDTQYF.

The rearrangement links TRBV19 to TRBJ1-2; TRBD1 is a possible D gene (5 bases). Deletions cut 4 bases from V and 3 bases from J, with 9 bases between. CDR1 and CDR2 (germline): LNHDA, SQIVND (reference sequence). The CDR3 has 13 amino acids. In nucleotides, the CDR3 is TGTGCCAGTAGTAAAGGGGCGGACTATGGCTACACCTTC. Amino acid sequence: CASSKGADYGYTF.

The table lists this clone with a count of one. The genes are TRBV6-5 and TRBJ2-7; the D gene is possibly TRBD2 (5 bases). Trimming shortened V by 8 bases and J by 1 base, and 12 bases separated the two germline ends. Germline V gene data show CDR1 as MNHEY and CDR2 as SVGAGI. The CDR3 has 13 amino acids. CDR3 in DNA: TGTGCCAGCTGGAAAGGAGGATCCTACGAGCAGTACTTC. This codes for CASWKGGSYEQYF.

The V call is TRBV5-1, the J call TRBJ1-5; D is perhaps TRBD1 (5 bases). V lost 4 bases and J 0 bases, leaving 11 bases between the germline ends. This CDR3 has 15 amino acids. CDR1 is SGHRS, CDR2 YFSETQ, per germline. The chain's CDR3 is CASSALGHSNQPQHF. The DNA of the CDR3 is TGCGCCAGCAGCGCTTTGGGGCATAGCAATCAGCCCCAGCATTTT.